Listed below are T cell receptor beta chains from one sample, sequenced in a study of blood T cell repertoires in COVID-19. Clones were sequenced by immunoSEQ multiplex PCR, and TCRdb holds only the in-frame ones, with some missing. This repertoire shows roughly 200,000 clones, around 90% found once; its top ten account for under 2%. Sequenced material: peripheral blood. Receptor source: a man aged 70 or older with acute or convalescent COVID-19. The CDR3 runs from the conserved cysteine through the conserved F or W. Fields, in order: D gene, J gene, clone size, V gene, CDR3 protein. The D gene is left open where the match is weak. For some rows the clone size is stated as once, few or many, or as a class when expanded; others skip it.

d_call: NA; j_call: TRBJ1-5; clone_size: NA; v_call: TRBV6-5; cdr3_aa: CASSYTLSQPQHF
d_call: NA; j_call: TRBJ2-1; clone_size: NA; v_call: TRBV7-9; cdr3_aa: CASSIPQGFGDNEQFF
d_call: TRBD2; j_call: TRBJ2-1; clone_size: NA; v_call: TRBV6-1; cdr3_aa: CASSEDALAGPYNEQFF
d_call: NA; j_call: TRBJ2-7; clone_size: NA; v_call: TRBV6-5; cdr3_aa: CAARRADSEQYF
d_call: NA; j_call: TRBJ2-1; clone_size: NA; v_call: TRBV2; cdr3_aa: CASSTQGSKNEQFF
d_call: TRBD2; j_call: TRBJ2-1; clone_size: few; v_call: TRBV5-8; cdr3_aa: CASSWPGGLAGFEQFF
d_call: NA; j_call: TRBJ2-7; clone_size: NA; v_call: TRBV7-8; cdr3_aa: CASSLDIIRGEQYF
d_call: NA; j_call: TRBJ2-7; clone_size: NA; v_call: TRBV7-9; cdr3_aa: CASSLQTGSTQEQYF
d_call: NA; j_call: TRBJ1-5; clone_size: NA; v_call: TRBV19; cdr3_aa: CASSIKAGNSNQPQHF
d_call: TRBD1; j_call: TRBJ1-5; clone_size: NA; v_call: TRBV2; cdr3_aa: CASSGTGNQPQHF
d_call: NA; j_call: TRBJ1-2; clone_size: NA; v_call: TRBV28; cdr3_aa: CASSSPGAGGYTF
d_call: TRBD2; j_call: TRBJ2-1; clone_size: NA; v_call: TRBV9; cdr3_aa: CASSGGLGYNEQFF
d_call: TRBD2; j_call: TRBJ2-1; clone_size: NA; v_call: TRBV11-2; cdr3_aa: CASSLAGGGRGEQFF
d_call: TRBD2; j_call: TRBJ2-1; clone_size: NA; v_call: TRBV28; cdr3_aa: CASSPGLARNEQFF
d_call: NA; j_call: TRBJ1-1; clone_size: once; v_call: TRBV12-3/TRBV12-4; cdr3_aa: CASSLDSLNEAFF
d_call: NA; j_call: TRBJ2-1; clone_size: NA; v_call: TRBV21-1; cdr3_aa: CASSKKDQRRGEQFF
d_call: NA; j_call: TRBJ1-2; clone_size: NA; v_call: TRBV3-1/TRBV3-2; cdr3_aa: CASSQFDSNGYTF
d_call: NA; j_call: TRBJ2-1; clone_size: NA; v_call: TRBV11-3; cdr3_aa: CASSLESSYNEQFF
d_call: NA; j_call: TRBJ2-7; clone_size: NA; v_call: TRBV7-2; cdr3_aa: CASSVSRGRESSYEQYF